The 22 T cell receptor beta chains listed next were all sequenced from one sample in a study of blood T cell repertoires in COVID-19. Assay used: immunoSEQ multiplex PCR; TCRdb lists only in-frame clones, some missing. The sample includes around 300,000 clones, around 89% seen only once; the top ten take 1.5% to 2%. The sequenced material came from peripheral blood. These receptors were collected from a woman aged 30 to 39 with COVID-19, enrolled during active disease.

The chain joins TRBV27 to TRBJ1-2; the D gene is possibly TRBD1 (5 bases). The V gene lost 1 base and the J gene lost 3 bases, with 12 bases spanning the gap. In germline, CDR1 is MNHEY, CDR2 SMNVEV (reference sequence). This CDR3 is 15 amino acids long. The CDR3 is CASSLWGREDYGYTF. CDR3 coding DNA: TGTGCCAGCAGTTTATGGGGCAGGGAGGACTATGGCTACACCTTC.

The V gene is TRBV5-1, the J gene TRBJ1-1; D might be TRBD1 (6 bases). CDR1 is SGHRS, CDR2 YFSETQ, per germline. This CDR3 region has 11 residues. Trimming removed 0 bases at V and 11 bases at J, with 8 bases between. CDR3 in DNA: TGCGCCAGCAGCTTGGACAGGGAGGCTTTCTTT. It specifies CASSLDREAFF.

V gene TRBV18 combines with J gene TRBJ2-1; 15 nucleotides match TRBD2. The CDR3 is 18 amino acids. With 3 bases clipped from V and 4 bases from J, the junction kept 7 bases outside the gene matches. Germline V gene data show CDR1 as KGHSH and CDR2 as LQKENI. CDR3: CASSPLGLAGGNYNEQFF. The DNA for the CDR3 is TGTGCCAGCTCACCTCTGGGACTAGCGGGGGGCAATTACAATGAGCAGTTCTTC.

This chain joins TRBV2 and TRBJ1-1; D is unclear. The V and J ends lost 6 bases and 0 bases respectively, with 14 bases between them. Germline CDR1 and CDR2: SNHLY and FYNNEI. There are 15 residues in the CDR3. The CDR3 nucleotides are TGTGCCAGCAGCCCGAATAGTGAAATGAACACTGAAGCTTTCTTT. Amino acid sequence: CASSPNSEMNTEAFF.

The CDR3 DNA reads TGTGCCAGCAGTGCCCAACAGGGGTGGACCGGGGAGCTGTTTTTT. Its protein product is CASSAQQGWTGELFF. The chain joins TRBV2 to TRBJ2-2; 7 bases line up with TRBD1. J lost 5 bases, V lost 4 bases, and 7 bases had no gene match. Per the germline V gene, CDR1 is SNHLY and CDR2 is FYNNEI. The CDR3 has 15 residues.

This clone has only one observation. This CDR3 is CASSSSDRRITDTQYF. CDR3 sequence (DNA): TGTGCCAGTAGTTCCTCCGACAGACGGATCACAGATACGCAGTATTTT. The gene calls are TRBV19 and TRBJ2-3; maybe TRBD1 (5 bases). The V gene's germline CDR1 is LNHDA and CDR2 SQIVND (reference sequence). The CDR3 is 16 amino acids. V lost 5 bases and J 2 bases, leaving 17 bases between the germline ends. Together with reference TRBV19 and TRBJ2-3, the CDR3 gives the full variable domain: DGGITQSPKYLFRKEGQNVTLSCEQNLNHDAMYWYRQDPGQGLRLIYYSQIVNDFQKGDIAEGYSVSREKKESFPLTVTSAQKNPTAFYLCASSSSDRRITDTQYFGPGTRLTVL.

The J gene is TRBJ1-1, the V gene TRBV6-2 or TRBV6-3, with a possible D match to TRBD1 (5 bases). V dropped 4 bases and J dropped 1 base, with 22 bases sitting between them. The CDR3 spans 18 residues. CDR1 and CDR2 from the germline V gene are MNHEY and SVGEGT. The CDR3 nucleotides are TGTGCCAGCAGTTCTACCCGGGGACTTTTAAGGTCGAACACTGAAGCTTTCTTT. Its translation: CASSSTRGLLRSNTEAFF.

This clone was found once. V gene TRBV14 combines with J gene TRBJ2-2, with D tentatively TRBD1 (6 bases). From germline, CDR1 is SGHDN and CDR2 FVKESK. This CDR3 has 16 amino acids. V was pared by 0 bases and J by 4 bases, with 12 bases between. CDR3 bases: TGTGCCAGCAGCCAAGAGACAGGTTGGGTCACCGGGGAGCTGTTTTTT. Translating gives CASSQETGWVTGELFF.

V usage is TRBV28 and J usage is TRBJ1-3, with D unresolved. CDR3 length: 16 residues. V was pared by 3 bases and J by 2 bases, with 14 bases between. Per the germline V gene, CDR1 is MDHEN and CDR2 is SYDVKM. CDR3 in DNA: TGTGCCAGCAGTTTGGTCGGGGTCAATCCTGGAAACACCATATATTTT. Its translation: CASSLVGVNPGNTIYF.

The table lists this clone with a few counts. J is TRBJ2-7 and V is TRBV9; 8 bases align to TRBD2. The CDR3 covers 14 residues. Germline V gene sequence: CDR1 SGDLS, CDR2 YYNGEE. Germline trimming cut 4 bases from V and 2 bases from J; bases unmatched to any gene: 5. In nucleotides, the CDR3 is TGTGCCAGCAGCTCCAGGACTAGCCCCTACGAGCAGTACTTC. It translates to CASSSRTSPYEQYF.

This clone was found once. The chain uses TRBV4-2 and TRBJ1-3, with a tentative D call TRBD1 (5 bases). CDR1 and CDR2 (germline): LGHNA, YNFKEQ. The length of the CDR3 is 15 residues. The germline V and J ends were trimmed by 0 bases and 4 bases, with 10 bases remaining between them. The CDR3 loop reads CASSQDRVAGNTIYF. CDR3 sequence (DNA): TGTGCCAGCAGCCAAGACAGGGTAGCCGGAAACACCATATATTTT.

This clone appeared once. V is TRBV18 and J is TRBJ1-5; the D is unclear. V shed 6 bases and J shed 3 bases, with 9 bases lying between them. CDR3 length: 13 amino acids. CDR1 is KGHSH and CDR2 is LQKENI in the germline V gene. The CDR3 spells CASSKENNQPQHF. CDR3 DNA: TGTGCCAGCTCCAAGGAGAACAATCAGCCCCAGCATTTT.

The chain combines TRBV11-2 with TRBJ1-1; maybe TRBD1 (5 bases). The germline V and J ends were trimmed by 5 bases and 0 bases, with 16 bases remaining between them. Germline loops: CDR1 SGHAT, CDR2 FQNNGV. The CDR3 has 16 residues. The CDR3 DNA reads TGTGCCAGCAGCGAGGGACTCCTCGGTCTGAACACTGAAGCTTTCTTT. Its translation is CASSEGLLGLNTEAFF.

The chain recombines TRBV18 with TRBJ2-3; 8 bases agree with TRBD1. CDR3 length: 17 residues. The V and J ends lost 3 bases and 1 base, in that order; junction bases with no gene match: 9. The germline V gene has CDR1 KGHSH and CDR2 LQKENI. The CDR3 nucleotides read TGTGCCAGCTCACCCCTCCAGACAGGGGTCGGCACAGATACGCAGTATTTT. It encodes CASSPLQTGVGTDTQYF.

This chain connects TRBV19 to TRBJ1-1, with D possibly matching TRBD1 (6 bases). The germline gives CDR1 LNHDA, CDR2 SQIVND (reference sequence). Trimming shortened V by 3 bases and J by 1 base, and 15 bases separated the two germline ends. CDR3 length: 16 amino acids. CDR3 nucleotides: TGTGCCAGTAGTATCACAGGGCCGGTAGGGAACACTGAAGCTTTCTTT. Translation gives CASSITGPVGNTEAFF.

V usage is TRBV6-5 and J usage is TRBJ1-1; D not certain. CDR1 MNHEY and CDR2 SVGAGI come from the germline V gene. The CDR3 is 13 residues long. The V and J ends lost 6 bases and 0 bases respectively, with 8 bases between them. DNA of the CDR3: TGTGCCAGCAGCGACAACATGAACACTGAAGCTTTCTTT. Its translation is CASSDNMNTEAFF.

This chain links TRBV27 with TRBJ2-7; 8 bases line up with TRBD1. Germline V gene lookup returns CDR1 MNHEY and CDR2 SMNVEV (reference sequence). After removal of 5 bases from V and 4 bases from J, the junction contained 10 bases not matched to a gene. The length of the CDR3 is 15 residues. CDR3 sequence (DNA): TGTGCCAGCAGTCCGAACCGGGACAGGTCGTACGAGCAGTACGTC. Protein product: CASSPNRDRSYEQYV.

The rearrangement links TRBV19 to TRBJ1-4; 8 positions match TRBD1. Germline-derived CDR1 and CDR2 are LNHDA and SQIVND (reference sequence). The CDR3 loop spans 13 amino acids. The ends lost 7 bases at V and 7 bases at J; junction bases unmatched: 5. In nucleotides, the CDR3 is TGTGCCAGTACCCGGGACAGGACTGAAAAACTGTTTTTT. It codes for CASTRDRTEKLFF.

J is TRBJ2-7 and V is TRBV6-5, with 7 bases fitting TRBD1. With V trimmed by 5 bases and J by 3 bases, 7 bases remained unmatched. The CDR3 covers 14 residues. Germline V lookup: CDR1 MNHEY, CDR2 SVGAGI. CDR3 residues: CASSLRGQLYEQYV. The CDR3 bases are TGTGCCAGCAGTCTAAGGGGGCAGCTCTACGAGCAGTACGTC.

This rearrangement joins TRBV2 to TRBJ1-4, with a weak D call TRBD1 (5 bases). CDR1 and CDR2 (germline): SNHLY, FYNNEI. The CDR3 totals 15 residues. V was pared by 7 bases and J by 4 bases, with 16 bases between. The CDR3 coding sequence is TGTGCCAGCACGCCCGGGAGGGGATATAATGAAAAACTGTTTTTT. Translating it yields CASTPGRGYNEKLFF.

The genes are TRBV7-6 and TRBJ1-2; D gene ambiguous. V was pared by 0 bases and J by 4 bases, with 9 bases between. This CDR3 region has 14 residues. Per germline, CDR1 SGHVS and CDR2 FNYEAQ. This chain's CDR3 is CASSLASGFYGYTF. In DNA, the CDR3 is TGTGCCAGCAGCTTAGCCTCGGGGTTCTATGGCTACACCTTC. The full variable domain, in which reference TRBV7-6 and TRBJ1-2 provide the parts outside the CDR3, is GAGVSQSPRYKVTKRGQDVALRCDPISGHVSLYWYRQALGQGPEFLTYFNYEAQQDKSGLPNDRFSAERPEGSISTLTIQRTEQRDSAMYRCASSLASGFYGYTFGSGTRLTVV.

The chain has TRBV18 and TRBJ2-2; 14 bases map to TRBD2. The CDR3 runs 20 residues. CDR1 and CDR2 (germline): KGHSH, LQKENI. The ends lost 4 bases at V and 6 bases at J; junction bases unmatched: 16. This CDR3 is CASSLSAPGLAGGPAGELFF. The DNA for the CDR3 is TGTGCCAGCTCACTCTCCGCACCTGGACTAGCGGGGGGCCCTGCCGGGGAGCTGTTTTTT.